This passage covers 10 T cell receptor beta chains from one sample sequenced in a study of regulatory T cells in long-lasting Graves disease. TCR beta libraries were built with iRepertoire HTBI primers and Arm-PCR of CDR3 regions. TCRdb re-analysed the multiplex PCR reads in MiXCR, keeping a single row per CDR3 protein. This table has roughly 420,000 distinct CDR3 sequences, 16% appearing once. The time point denotes: newly diagnosed GD, antithyroid drugs for less than 3 months. The TCR library was prepared using RNA isolated from PBMCs. A further study also used this sample, focusing on T cells in Graves' hyperthyroidism and ophthalmopathy.

Material: peripheral blood mononuclear cells (PBMCs), obtained at new diagnosis, from a patient treated with antithyroid drugs. The source is a woman in her twenties or thirties with Graves disease.

This clonotype showed up just a few times. The CDR3 protein is CASTGVGREEEKLFF. DNA for the CDR3: TGTGCCAGCACGGGAGTGGGCAGGGAGGAGGAAAAACTGTTTTTT. The chain couples TRBV2 to TRBJ1-4; perhaps TRBD1 as D (5 bases). With 7 bases removed from V and 8 bases from J, the gap between germline ends came to 20 bases. Germline CDR1 SNHLY, CDR2 FYNNEI. CDR3 size: 15 residues.

This chain joins TRBV9 and TRBJ2-2, with a possible D match to TRBD2 (5 bases). V dropped 0 bases and J dropped 7 bases, with 7 bases sitting between them. This CDR3 region has 13 residues. From germline, CDR1 is SGDLS and CDR2 YYNGEE. CDR3 loop: CASSVGGIGELFF. The CDR3 nucleotides read TGTGCCAGCAGCGTAGGAGGGATCGGGGAGCTGTTTTTT.

This clonotype was counted between two and nine times. The conserved closing phenylalanine or tryptophan is absent in this CDR3, likely reflecting a read error. The rearrangement uses TRBV29-1 and TRBJ1-2; perhaps TRBD1 as D (5 bases). The CDR3 extends over 12 amino acids. Germline lookup yields CDR1 SQVTM and CDR2 ANQGSEA. The V end lost 4 bases, the J end lost 4 bases, and 10 bases lay between the germline ends. CDR3 bases: TGCAGCGTTGCCGGGACCTTCTATGGCTACACCCTC. It codes for CSVAGTFYGYTL.

CDR3 residues: CASSSVTGRQHF. DNA of the CDR3: TGTGCCAGCAGCTCAGTCACCGGCAGGCAGCATTTT. The chain couples TRBV7-2 to TRBJ1-5; D remains ambiguous. The V end lost 4 bases, the J end lost 13 bases, and 14 bases lay between the germline ends. This CDR3 has 12 residues. Germline V CDR1 and CDR2: SGHTA, FQGNSA.

This clonotype came up many times. The genes are TRBV29-1 and TRBJ1-1, with D possibly being TRBD1 (5 bases). The CDR3 runs 13 residues. The ends were cut back, 7 bases at V and 0 bases at J, with 12 bases in the middle. From germline, CDR1 is SQVTM and CDR2 ANQGSEA. The CDR3 DNA reads TGCAGCGGCCAACAGGACTTGAACACTGAAGCTTTCTTT. Its translation: CSGQQDLNTEAFF. The full variable domain, rest sourced from reference TRBV29-1 and TRBJ1-1, is SAVISQKPSRDICQRGTSLTIQCQVDSQVTMMFWYRQQPGQSLTLIATANQGSEATYESGFVIDKFPISRPNLTFSTLTVSNMSPEDSSIYLCSGQQDLNTEAFFGQGTRLTVV.

Ten or more counts support this clonotype. This rearrangement joins TRBV30 to TRBJ2-7, with no clear D. CDR1 is GTSNPN, CDR2 SVGIG, per germline (reference sequence). Trimming cost V 0 bases and J 6 bases, with 12 bases left between them. The CDR3 sequence is 13 residues long. The CDR3 here is CAWSVGSVSEQYF. CDR3 sequence (DNA): TGTGCCTGGAGTGTAGGTTCTGTCTCCGAGCAGTACTTC. The full variable domain, in which reference TRBV30 and TRBJ2-7 provide the parts outside the CDR3, is SQTIHQWPATLVQPVGSPLSLECTVEGTSNPNLYWYRQAAGRGLQLLFYSVGIGQISSEVPQNLSASRPQDRQFILSSKKLLLSDSGFYLCAWSVGSVSEQYFGPGTRLTVT.

This clonotype was counted ten times or more. The junction differs from germline at one of its ends, possibly a read error. The chain carries TRBV5-1 and TRBJ2-1; the match to TRBD2 covers 14 bases. The CDR3 runs to 15 residues. Germline V gene data show CDR1 as SGHRS and CDR2 as YFSETQ. CDR3 sequence: CASSSPGGTSGSWVF. The DNA for the CDR3 is TGCGCCAGCAGCTCCCCCGGGGGGACTAGCGGGAGTTGGGTCTTC.

This clonotype was counted many times. The chain combines TRBV7-8 with TRBJ2-1; the match to TRBD2 covers 8 bases. V lost 5 bases to trimming and J lost 0 bases; unmatched junction nucleotides: 3. CDR3 length: 15 residues. Germline assignment: CDR1 SGHVS and CDR2 FQNEAQ. This CDR3 reads CASSQRGTSYNEQFF. The CDR3 bases are TGTGCCAGCAGCCAGCGGGGGACCTCCTACAATGAGCAGTTCTTC.

This clonotype was seen more than once but under ten times. The CDR3 loop reads CASSLTDSLGKLFF. The DNA for the CDR3 is TGTGCCAGCAGCTTAACAGACAGCTTGGGAAAACTGTTTTTT. The gene calls are TRBV7-9 and TRBJ1-4, with a possible D match to TRBD1 (5 bases). The germline CDR1 and CDR2 sequences are SEHNR and FQNEAQ (reference sequence). The CDR3 sequence is 14 residues long. Trimming removed 2 bases from V and 10 bases from J, with 14 bases in between.

This clonotype was recorded many times. The chain has TRBV6-2 or TRBV6-3 and TRBJ2-1; 7 nucleotides agree with TRBD1. This CDR3 comprises 14 residues. CDR1 is MNHEY and CDR2 is SVGEGT in the germline V gene. The ends lost 6 bases at V and 4 bases at J; junction bases unmatched: 6. CDR3 bases: TGTGCCAGCAGGGACACAGGGGCTTACAATGAGCAGTTCTTC. As protein: CASRDTGAYNEQFF.